The clone carrying this TCR beta chain was counted between two and nine times. The antigen is undetermined. The data originate from a study of T-cell memory formation after mild COVID-19. Study-wide context: Clusters of TCRs were largely donor specific. Study findings and constraints: While clones contracting from day 15 to 85 were balanced between CD4 and CD8, later expanders leaned CD4+. CM and EM subsets held most contracting CD4+ clones; EMRA held CD8+ ones.

Researchers used 5'RACE with constant-segment primers to make TCR alpha and TCR beta cDNA libraries that carry sample barcodes and UMIs. One entry per CDR3 protein results from TCRdb running MiXCR on the 5' RACE reads. This sample has 550,000 to 600,000 distinct CDR3 sequences, with about 22% found just once. V was shortened by 3 bases and J by 4 bases, with 10 bases between the two germline ends. This CDR3 comprises 13 residues. Germline lookup yields CDR1 SGHRS and CDR2 YFSETQ. The source material was PBMCs or a T cell subset sorted from them (not recorded which). The clonotype comes from an adult woman who had mild COVID-19 (a few samples of this study predate the infection). Cell type and time point are not known. The chain links TRBV5-1 to TRBJ1-1, with D unclear. CDR3 region: CASSYNWPTEAFF. The CDR3, as DNA: TGCGCCAGCAGCTACAACTGGCCCACTGAAGCTTTCTTT. Combining the CDR3 with reference TRBV5-1 and TRBJ1-1 gives the whole variable domain KAGVTQTPRYLIKTRGQQVTLSCSPISGHRSVSWYQQTPGQGLQFLFEYFSETQRNKGNFPGRFSGRQFSNSRSEMNVSTLELGDSALYLCASSYNWPTEAFFGQGTRLTVV.